The 5 T cell receptor beta chains below all came from one sample that was sequenced in a study of blood T cell repertoires in COVID-19. TCRdb's copy holds only in-frame clones and misses some; the assay was immunoSEQ multiplex PCR. The sample records 140,000 to 150,000 clones, roughly 81% being singletons. Sequenced: peripheral blood. These receptors originate from a human donor with acute or convalescent COVID-19. The donor label of this sample is uncertain.

The chain has TRBV20-1 and TRBJ1-5, with a possible D match to TRBD1 (6 bases). The V end lost 6 bases, the J end lost 4 bases, and 16 bases lay between the germline ends. CDR3 length: 14 amino acids. CDR1 is DFQATT, CDR2 SNEGSKA, per germline (reference sequence). As DNA, the CDR3 is TGCAGTGCAAGTGGGGGACATCCAAATCAGCCCCAGCATTTT. Its translation: CSASGGHPNQPQHF.

For the CDR3, the DNA is TGCGCCAGCAGCCAAGATATGAGGCAGGGGCCCACCAATGAGCAGTTCTTC. Its protein product is CASSQDMRQGPTNEQFF. V is TRBV4-1 and J is TRBJ2-1; D is possibly TRBD1 (6 bases). The CDR3 covers 17 residues. Trimming shortened V by 0 bases and J by 6 bases, and 18 bases separated the two germline ends. Germline V gene data show CDR1 as MGHRA and CDR2 as YSYEKL.

V gene TRBV19 combines with J gene TRBJ1-6; D is perhaps TRBD1 (6 bases). The CDR3 totals 17 residues. V was shortened by 6 bases and J by 2 bases, with 17 bases between the two germline ends. Germline CDR1 and CDR2: LNHDA and SQIVND (reference sequence). CDR3 sequence (DNA): TGTGCCAGTAGACGGCCGAGCCGGGACACCTATAATTCACCCCTCCACTTT. Translation gives CASRRPSRDTYNSPLHF.

The rearrangement links TRBV5-1 to TRBJ2-7, with D possibly matching TRBD1 (6 bases). The germline V and J ends were trimmed by 4 bases and 0 bases, with 11 bases remaining between them. The CDR3 is 14 amino acids. The germline CDR1 and CDR2 sequences are SGHRS and YFSETQ. The CDR3 DNA is TGCGCCAGCAGCCCGGTGGGGGCCTCCTACGAGCAGTACTTC. The encoded protein is CASSPVGASYEQYF.

The J gene is TRBJ2-6, the V gene TRBV18; D possibly corresponds to TRBD1 (5 bases). With 8 bases removed from V and 1 base from J, the gap between germline ends came to 15 bases. The CDR3 consists of 16 residues. Germline CDR1 KGHSH, CDR2 LQKENI. Here the CDR3 reads CASARAGISGANVLTF. The CDR3 nucleotides are TGTGCCAGCGCCCGTGCAGGGATATCTGGGGCCAACGTCCTGACTTTC.